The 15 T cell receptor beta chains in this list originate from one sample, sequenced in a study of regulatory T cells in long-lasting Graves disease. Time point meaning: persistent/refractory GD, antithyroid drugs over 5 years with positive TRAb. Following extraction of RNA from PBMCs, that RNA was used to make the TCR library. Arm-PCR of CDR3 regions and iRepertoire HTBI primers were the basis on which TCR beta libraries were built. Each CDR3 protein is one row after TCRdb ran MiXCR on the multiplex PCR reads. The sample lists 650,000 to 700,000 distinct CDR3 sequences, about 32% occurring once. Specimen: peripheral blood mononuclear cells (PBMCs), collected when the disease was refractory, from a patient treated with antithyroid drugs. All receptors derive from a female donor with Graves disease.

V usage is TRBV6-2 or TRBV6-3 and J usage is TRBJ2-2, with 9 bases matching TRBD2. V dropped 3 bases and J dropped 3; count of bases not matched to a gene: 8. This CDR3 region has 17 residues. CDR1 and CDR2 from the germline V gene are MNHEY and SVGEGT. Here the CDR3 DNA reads TGTGCCAGCAGTTATGTTCCTAGCGGGACCGACACCGGGGAGCTGTTTTTT. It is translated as CASSYVPSGTDTGELFF.

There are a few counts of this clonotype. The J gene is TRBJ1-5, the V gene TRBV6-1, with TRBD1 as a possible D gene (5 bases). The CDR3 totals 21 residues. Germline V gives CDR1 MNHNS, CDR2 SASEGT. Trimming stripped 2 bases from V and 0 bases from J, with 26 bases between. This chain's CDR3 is CASSEPARDGLYSYSNQPQHF. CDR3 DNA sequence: TGTGCCAGCAGTGAACCGGCCCGGGACGGTCTTTACTCTTATAGCAATCAGCCCCAGCATTTT.

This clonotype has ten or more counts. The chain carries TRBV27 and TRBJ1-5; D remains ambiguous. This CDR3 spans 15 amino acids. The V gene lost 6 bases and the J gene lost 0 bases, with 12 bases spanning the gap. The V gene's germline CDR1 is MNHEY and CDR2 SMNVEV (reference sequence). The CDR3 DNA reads TGTGCCAGCAGCTTAGTCGGGGATAGCAATCAGCCCCAGCATTTT. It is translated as CASSLVGDSNQPQHF.

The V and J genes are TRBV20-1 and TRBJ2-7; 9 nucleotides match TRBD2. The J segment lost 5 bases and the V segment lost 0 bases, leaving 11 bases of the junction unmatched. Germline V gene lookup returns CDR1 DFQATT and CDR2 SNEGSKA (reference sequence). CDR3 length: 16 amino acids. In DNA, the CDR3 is TGCAGTGCTAGAGATCGAATAGCGGGAGACGCCCACGAGCAGTACTTC. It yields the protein CSARDRIAGDAHEQYF.

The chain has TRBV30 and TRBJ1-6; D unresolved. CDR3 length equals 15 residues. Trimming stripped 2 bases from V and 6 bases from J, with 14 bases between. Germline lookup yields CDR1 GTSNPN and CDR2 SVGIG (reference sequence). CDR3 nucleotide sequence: TGTGCCTGGAGTTCGGGGAGGATCTCTAATTCACCCCTCCACTTT. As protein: CAWSSGRISNSPLHF.

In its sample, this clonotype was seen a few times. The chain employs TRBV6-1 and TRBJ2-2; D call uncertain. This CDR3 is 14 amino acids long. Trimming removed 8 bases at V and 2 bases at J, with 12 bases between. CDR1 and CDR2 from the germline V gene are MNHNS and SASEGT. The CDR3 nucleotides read TGTGCCAGCCAGAGGTATAGAAACACCGGGGAGCTGTTTTTT. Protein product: CASQRYRNTGELFF.

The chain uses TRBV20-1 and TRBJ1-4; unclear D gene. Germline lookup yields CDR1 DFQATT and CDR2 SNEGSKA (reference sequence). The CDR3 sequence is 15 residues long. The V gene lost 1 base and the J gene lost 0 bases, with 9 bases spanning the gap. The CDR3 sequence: CSARGLTTTNEKLFF. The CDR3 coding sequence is TGCAGTGCTAGAGGTCTAACCACAACTAATGAAAAACTGTTTTTT.

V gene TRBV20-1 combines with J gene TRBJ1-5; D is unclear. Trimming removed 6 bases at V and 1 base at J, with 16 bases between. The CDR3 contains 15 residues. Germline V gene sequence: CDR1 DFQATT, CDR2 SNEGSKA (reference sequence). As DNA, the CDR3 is TGCAGTGCGACCCGGGGTTTCCAAAGCAATCAGCCCCAGCATTTT. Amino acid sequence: CSATRGFQSNQPQHF.

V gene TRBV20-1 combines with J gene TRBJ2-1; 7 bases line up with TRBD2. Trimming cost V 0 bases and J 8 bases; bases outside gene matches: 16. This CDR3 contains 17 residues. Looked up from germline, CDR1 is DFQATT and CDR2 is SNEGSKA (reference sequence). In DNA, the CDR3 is TGCAGTGCTAGAGATTTTCGGAGCACTAGCGTAGGGGATGAGCAGTTCTTC. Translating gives CSARDFRSTSVGDEQFF.

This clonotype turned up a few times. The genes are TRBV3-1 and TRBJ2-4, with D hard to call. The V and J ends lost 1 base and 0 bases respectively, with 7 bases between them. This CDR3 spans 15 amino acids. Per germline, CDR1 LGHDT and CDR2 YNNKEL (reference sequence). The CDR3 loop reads CASSQAALAKNIQYF. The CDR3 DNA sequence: TGTGCCAGCAGCCAAGCGGCACTAGCCAAAAACATTCAGTACTTC.

For the CDR3, the DNA is TGTGCCAGCAGCGCAGCTACAGGGATCGGCTATGGCTACACCTTC. It is translated as CASSAATGIGYGYTF. The rearrangement uses TRBV9 and TRBJ1-2, with D possibly TRBD1 on 6 matching bases. Trimming shortened V by 3 bases and J by 4 bases, and 16 bases separated the two germline ends. From germline, CDR1 is SGDLS and CDR2 YYNGEE. The CDR3 is 15 amino acids.

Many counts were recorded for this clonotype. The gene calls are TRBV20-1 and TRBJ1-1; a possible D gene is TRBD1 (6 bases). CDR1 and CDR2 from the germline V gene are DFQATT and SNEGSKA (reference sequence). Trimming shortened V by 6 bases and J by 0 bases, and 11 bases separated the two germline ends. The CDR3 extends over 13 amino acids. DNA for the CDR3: TGCAGTGCCCCTGGACAGTTGAACACTGAAGCTTTCTTT. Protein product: CSAPGQLNTEAFF.

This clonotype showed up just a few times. The CDR3 nucleotides are TGCGCCAGCAGCCTAGGACTAGCGGGAGGATCCGGGGAGCTGTTTTTT. It encodes CASSLGLAGGSGELFF. J is TRBJ2-2 and V is TRBV5-1; 14 nucleotides line up with TRBD2. The V segment lost 4 bases and the J segment 6 bases; nucleotides outside the gene matches: 5. CDR3 size: 16 residues. Germline V gene lookup returns CDR1 SGHRS and CDR2 YFSETQ.

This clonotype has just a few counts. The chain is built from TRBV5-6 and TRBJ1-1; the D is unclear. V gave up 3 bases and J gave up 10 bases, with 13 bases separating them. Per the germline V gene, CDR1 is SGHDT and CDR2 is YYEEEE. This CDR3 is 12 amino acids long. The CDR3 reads CASSSDTSLAFF. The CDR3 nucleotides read TGTGCCAGCAGCTCAGACACCTCCTTAGCTTTCTTT.

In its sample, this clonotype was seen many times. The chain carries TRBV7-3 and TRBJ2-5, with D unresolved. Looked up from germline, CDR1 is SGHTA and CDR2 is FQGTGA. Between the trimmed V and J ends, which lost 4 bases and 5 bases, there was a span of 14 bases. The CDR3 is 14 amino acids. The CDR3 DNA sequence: TGTGCCAGCAGCTCCTTGGGGATCCAGGAGACCCAGTACTTC. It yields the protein CASSSLGIQETQYF.